Following are 4 T cell receptor beta chains from one sample sequenced in a study of blood T cell repertoires in COVID-19 (dated by TCRdb to 2018 to 2021). The library was built by means of the immunoSEQ multiplex PCR assay. TCRdb's version of the immuneACCESS table is confined to in-frame rearrangements and falls short of the full clone set. An unresolved V gene accounts for under half of the shortfall where checked; the remainder is of unknown origin. The sample table records about 380,000 clones; about 90% of these occur just once. 3% of the sample is in the top ten clones. The material sequenced was PBMCs or T cells enriched from blood (not recorded which). Receptor source: a woman younger than 45 who had recovered from COVID-19.

The chain combines TRBV7-2 with TRBJ1-6; perhaps TRBD1 as D (6 bases). V lost 4 bases, J lost 10 bases, and 17 bases lay in between. There are 15 residues in the CDR3. Germline values: CDR1 SGHTA, CDR2 FQGNSA. The CDR3 DNA is TGTGCCAGCAGCTCCCAGGGGCTGTGGGGATCACCCCTCCACTTT. Protein sequence: CASSSQGLWGSPLHF.

The V call is TRBV27, the J call TRBJ2-3, with D hard to call. The V end lost 4 bases, the J end lost 0 bases, and 8 bases lay between the germline ends. This CDR3 is 14 amino acids long. Germline V CDR1 and CDR2: MNHEY, SMNVEV (reference sequence). CDR3 nucleotide sequence: TGTGCCAGCAGTTCCCTAATTAGCACAGATACGCAGTATTTT. It translates to CASSSLISTDTQYF.

The rearrangement uses TRBV4-1 and TRBJ1-4; 7 bases agree with TRBD1. The CDR3 totals 12 residues. Germline values: CDR1 MGHRA, CDR2 YSYEKL. Germline trimming cut 6 bases from V and 7 bases from J; bases unmatched to any gene: 2. The CDR3 DNA follows: TGCGCCAGCAGTAGGGGGCCTGAAAAACTGTTTTTT. This gives the protein CASSRGPEKLFF.

Comments on this clone: One junction end does not reproduce the germline sequence, and a read error may be involved. This chain connects TRBV9 to TRBJ1-4; tentative D call: TRBD1 (5 bases). Per germline, CDR1 SGDLS and CDR2 YYNGEE. The CDR3 sequence is 16 residues long. The DNA for the CDR3 is TGTGCCAGCAGCGGACGCAGCGGGACGGCTAATGAAAAGCTGTTTTTT. Amino acids: CASSGRSGTANEKLFF.